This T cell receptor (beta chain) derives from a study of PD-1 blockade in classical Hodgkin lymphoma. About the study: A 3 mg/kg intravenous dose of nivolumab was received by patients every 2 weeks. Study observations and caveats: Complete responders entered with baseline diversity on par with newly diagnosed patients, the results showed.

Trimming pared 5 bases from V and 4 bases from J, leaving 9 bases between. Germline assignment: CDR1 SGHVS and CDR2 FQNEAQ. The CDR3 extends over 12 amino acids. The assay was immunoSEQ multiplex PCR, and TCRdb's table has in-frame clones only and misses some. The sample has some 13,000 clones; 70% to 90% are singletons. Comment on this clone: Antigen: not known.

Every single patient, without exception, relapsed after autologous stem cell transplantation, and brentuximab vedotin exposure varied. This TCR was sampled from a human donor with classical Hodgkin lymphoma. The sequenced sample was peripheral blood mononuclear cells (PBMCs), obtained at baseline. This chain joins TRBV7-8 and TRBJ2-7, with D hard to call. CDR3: CASSPDRYEQYF. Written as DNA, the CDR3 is TGTGCCAGCAGCCCGGATAGGTACGAGCAGTACTTC.